What follows are 19 T cell receptor beta chains derived from one specimen sequenced in a study of Ad26.COV2.S vaccination and SARS-CoV-2 variants. As to treatment: roughly 18 received Ad26.COV2.S at low or high dose, single or two shots; five or six received placebo; per-sample allocation not given. The samples were gathered on day 63 after the first injection of vaccine or placebo. Repertoires were generated with immunoSEQ multiplex PCR, while TCRdb's copy carries only in-frame clones and drops some. This repertoire shows hundreds of thousands of clones, approximately 87% found once; its top ten account for around 3%. The input for sequencing was peripheral blood, taken in a trial of Ad26.COV2.S vaccine versus placebo. These receptors came from a person between 18 and 65 years old who received the Ad26.COV2.S COVID-19 vaccine or a placebo.

The chain links TRBV27 to TRBJ2-1, with TRBD2 matching 8 bases. The CDR3 has 15 residues. Germline V gene data show CDR1 as MNHEY and CDR2 as SMNVEV (reference sequence). J was trimmed by 4 bases and V by 7 bases; bases with no gene match: 9. The CDR3 loop is CASTIAGMSYNEQFF. The CDR3 bases are TGTGCCAGCACTATAGCGGGAATGTCATACAATGAGCAGTTCTTC.

The J gene is TRBJ1-1, the V gene TRBV19; no reliable D call. The CDR3 spans 14 residues. Trimming shortened V by 6 bases and J by 0 bases, and 11 bases separated the two germline ends. Germline lookup yields CDR1 LNHDA and CDR2 SQIVND (reference sequence). The CDR3 protein is CASRVTGLNTEAFF. The CDR3 coding sequence is TGTGCCAGTAGAGTGACCGGACTGAACACTGAAGCTTTCTTT.

CDR3 DNA sequence: TGTGCCAGCAGTTTCGTCGGATATGGCTACACCTTC. The encoded protein is CASSFVGYGYTF. This chain connects TRBV28 to TRBJ1-2; D is unclear. The V gene's germline CDR1 is MDHEN and CDR2 SYDVKM. The ends were cut back, 3 bases at V and 5 bases at J, with 7 bases in the middle. The CDR3 has 12 amino acids.

This clone was seen only once. This CDR3 is CASSLAWSGNSNQPQHF. The CDR3 nucleotides are TGTGCCAGCAGCTTGGCCTGGTCAGGGAATAGCAATCAGCCCCAGCATTTT. The V gene is TRBV5-8, the J gene TRBJ1-5; tentative D call: TRBD1 (5 bases). The CDR3 is 17 amino acids. Per the germline V gene, CDR1 is SGHTS and CDR2 is YDEGEE. V lost 0 bases, J lost 0 bases, and 13 bases lay in between.

The rearrangement joins TRBV30 to TRBJ2-7, with 8 positions matching TRBD1. V lost 1 base and J lost 1; bases outside the gene matches: 3. Per the germline V gene, CDR1 is GTSNPN and CDR2 is SVGIG (reference sequence). This CDR3 contains 14 residues. CDR3 DNA: TGTGCCTGGAGTGCGGACAGGGTATCCTACGAGCAGTACTTC. Translated: CAWSADRVSYEQYF.

V is TRBV18 and J is TRBJ2-7; D gene unclear. The CDR3 extends over 11 amino acids. The ends were cut back, 3 bases at V and 3 bases at J, with 3 bases in the middle. The germline CDR1 and CDR2 sequences are KGHSH and LQKENI. DNA for the CDR3: TGTGCCAGCTCACCGGGCTACGAGCAGTACTTC. Translating it yields CASSPGYEQYF. Variable domain in full (rest from reference TRBV18 and TRBJ2-7): NAGVMQNPRHLVRRRGQEARLRCSPMKGHSHVYWYRQLPEEGLKFMVYLQKENIIDESGMPKERFSAEFPKEGPSILRIQQVVRGDSAAYFCASSPGYEQYFGPGTRLTVT.

The chain has TRBV4-1 and TRBJ1-4; D unclear. CDR1 is MGHRA and CDR2 is YSYEKL in the germline V gene. Between the trimmed V and J ends, which lost 0 bases and 3 bases, there was a span of 11 bases. This CDR3 has 16 residues. The CDR3 is CASSQDGREPNEKLFF. The CDR3, as DNA: TGCGCCAGCAGCCAAGATGGAAGGGAACCTAATGAAAAACTGTTTTTT.

This chain links TRBV4-3 with TRBJ2-1, with 10 positions matching TRBD2. CDR3 length equals 16 residues. V lost 2 bases to trimming and J lost 2 bases; unmatched junction nucleotides: 3. Germline V gene lookup returns CDR1 LGHNA and CDR2 YSLEER. CDR3 in amino acids: CASSQIAGGPYNEQFF. The CDR3 region has the DNA TGCGCCAGCAGCCAAATAGCGGGGGGACCCTACAATGAGCAGTTCTTC.

The gene calls are TRBV11-2 and TRBJ2-2, with 12 bases matching TRBD2. The CDR3 runs to 15 residues. Germline CDR1 is SGHAT and CDR2 is FQNNGV. V gave up 3 bases and J gave up 6 bases; unmatched junction bases: 2. CDR3 in amino acids: CASSFSSGGAGELFF. DNA of the CDR3: TGTGCCAGCAGCTTTTCTAGCGGGGGGGCCGGGGAGCTGTTTTTT.

The chain uses TRBV27 and TRBJ2-7, with 7 positions matching TRBD2. The CDR3 length is 15 residues. Trimming took 5 bases from V and 3 from J; bases not matched to a gene: 10. Germline-derived CDR1 and CDR2 are MNHEY and SMNVEV (reference sequence). The CDR3 loop reads CASSDPTSSFYEQYF. The CDR3 DNA sequence: TGTGCCAGCAGTGATCCGACTAGCAGTTTCTACGAGCAGTACTTC.

The gene calls are TRBV5-1 and TRBJ2-1, with 8 bases aligning to TRBD2. CDR3 length: 15 residues. CDR1 is SGHRS, CDR2 YFSETQ, per germline. The V gene end was trimmed by 4 bases and the J gene end by 4 bases; junction bases not matched to a gene: 7. CDR3 bases: TGCGCCAGCAGCCGGGGGCCTAGCGGGTACAATGAGCAGTTCTTC. It yields the protein CASSRGPSGYNEQFF.

This clone was observed once. Other DNA sequences in this sample translate to the same CDR3. The rearrangement links TRBV18 to TRBJ2-7; 10 bases map to TRBD2. Germline V gives CDR1 KGHSH, CDR2 LQKENI. V shed 3 bases and J 5 bases; nucleotides not matched to a gene: 7. This CDR3 is built from 15 residues. The CDR3 protein is CASSPPGLASHEQYF. Written as DNA, the CDR3 is TGTGCCAGCTCACCGCCGGGACTAGCGTCTCACGAGCAGTACTTC.

This clone came up once. This chain connects TRBV28 to TRBJ1-1, with no clear D. V gave up 5 bases and J gave up 0 bases, with 13 bases separating them. The CDR3 sequence is 15 residues long. Germline CDR1 MDHEN, CDR2 SYDVKM. The CDR3 bases are TGTGCCAGCAGTCGCGTACGAGCCCTGAACACTGAAGCTTTCTTT. Translated, it gives CASSRVRALNTEAFF.

This clone was seen a single time. The chain recombines TRBV5-1 with TRBJ1-1; TRBD1 agrees at 11 bases. The J segment lost 1 base and the V segment lost 3 bases, leaving 8 bases of the junction unmatched. Germline loops: CDR1 SGHRS, CDR2 YFSETQ. The CDR3 spans 17 residues. CDR3 sequence: CASSYGQGASGNTEAFF. CDR3 nucleotides: TGCGCCAGCAGCTACGGACAGGGGGCGAGTGGGAACACTGAAGCTTTCTTT.

For the CDR3, the DNA is TGTGCCAGCAGCGTAGTTGAACAGATAAGCACAGATACGCAGTATTTT. Its translation: CASSVVEQISTDTQYF. J is TRBJ2-3 and V is TRBV9; no firm D call. In germline, CDR1 is SGDLS, CDR2 YYNGEE. V lost 0 bases and J 0 bases, leaving 11 bases between the germline ends. CDR3 length equals 16 residues.

The V call is TRBV5-1, the J call TRBJ2-7, with 12 bases aligning to TRBD1. The germline gives CDR1 SGHRS, CDR2 YFSETQ. Losses at the gene ends were 6 bases for V and 5 bases for J; bases not matched to a gene: 15. The CDR3 spans 17 residues. The CDR3 sequence is CASTVGTGTGGLNEQYF. As DNA, the CDR3 is TGCGCCAGCACCGTAGGGACAGGGACAGGGGGCCTTAACGAGCAGTACTTC.

The rearrangement uses TRBV7-8 and TRBJ2-1; no definite D call. Trimming removed 5 bases at V and 13 bases at J, with 15 bases between. The CDR3 totals 12 residues. Germline V gene sequence: CDR1 SGHVS, CDR2 FQNEAQ. The CDR3 spells CASSRQTDPQFF. The CDR3 nucleotides are TGTGCCAGCAGCCGTCAGACCGATCCTCAGTTCTTC.

CDR3: CASSQEGGGSGANVLTF. The CDR3 DNA follows: TGTGCCAGCAGTCAGGAAGGGGGCGGCTCTGGGGCCAACGTCCTGACTTTC. This rearrangement joins TRBV28 to TRBJ2-6; 7 bases agree with TRBD1. CDR1 MDHEN and CDR2 SYDVKM come from the germline V gene. The CDR3 totals 17 residues. V was clipped by 5 bases and J by 0 bases; unmatched bases: 7. Drawing the rest from reference TRBV28 and TRBJ2-6, the complete variable domain is DVKVTQSSRYLVKRTGEKVFLECVQDMDHENMFWYRQDPGLGLRLIYFSYDVKMKEKGDIPEGYSVSREKKERFSLILESASTNQTSMYLCASSQEGGGSGANVLTFGAGSRLTVL.

The chain recombines TRBV7-9 with TRBJ2-3, with 12 bases that match TRBD2. CDR1 and CDR2 (germline): SEHNR, FQNEAQ (reference sequence). The CDR3 consists of 16 residues. The V and J ends lost 6 bases and 0 bases, in that order; junction bases with no gene match: 4. CDR3 in DNA: TGTGCCAGCAGACCCGGGACTAGCGGGAGCACAGATACGCAGTATTTT. This translates into CASRPGTSGSTDTQYF.